The clone carrying this TCR beta chain appeared a few times. Antigen: not known. Time point indicated: patch test 1, 2 weeks after DPC sensitization. As for treatment: therapeutic diphenylcyclopropenone sensitization with weekly scalp DPC. Germline values: CDR1 KGHDR, CDR2 SFDVKD. Trimming took off 4 bases at V and 1 base at J, with 12 bases between the two ends. The CDR3 runs 16 residues. TCRdb redid the calling of the RACE reads with MiXCR, one entry per CDR3 protein. The sample has approximately 90,000 distinct CDR3 sequences; about an eighth are singletons. The sample comes from a study of human T cells and chemical hapten exposure. Study results and caveats: PT1 expanded TCR numbers tracked positively with patch test score. TCRs exceeding 1 in 1000 frequency stayed unchanged with DPC sensitization.

The clonotype was recovered from a woman in her thirties or forties with alopecia areata. Some clones in this sample may be carry-over from other donors' samples. This chain uses TRBV24-1 with TRBJ2-2, with D perhaps TRBD1 (6 bases). Here the sequenced sample was whole blood, taken in connection with sensitization to the hapten diphenylcyclopropenone (DPC). In DNA, the CDR3 is TGTGCCACCAGTGACCATTACAGGGAGAACACCGGGGAGCTGTTTTTT. Residues: CATSDHYRENTGELFF.